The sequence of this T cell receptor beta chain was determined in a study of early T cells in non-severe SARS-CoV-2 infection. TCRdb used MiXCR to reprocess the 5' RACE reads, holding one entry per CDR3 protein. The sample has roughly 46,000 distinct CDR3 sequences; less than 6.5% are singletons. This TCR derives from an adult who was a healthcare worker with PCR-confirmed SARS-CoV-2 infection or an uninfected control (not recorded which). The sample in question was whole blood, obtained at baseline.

CDR3 protein: CSVEVLPSGSPSEQYF. The CDR3 nucleotides are TGCAGCGTTGAAGTTTTGCCTAGCGGGAGCCCCTCAGAGCAGTACTTC. The chain recombines TRBV29-1 with TRBJ2-7, with 10 nucleotides matching TRBD2. J was trimmed by 7 bases and V by 1 base; bases with no gene match: 13. This CDR3 has 16 amino acids. Germline V gene data show CDR1 as SQVTM and CDR2 as ANQGSEA.